A single sample gave rise to the 11 T cell receptor beta chains below, sequenced in a study of PD-1 blockade in mismatch repair-deficient tumors. The method was immunoSEQ multiplex PCR; TCRdb's version includes in-frame clones alone and lacks a portion of them. The sample holds 35,000 to 40,000 clones; roughly 80% are singletons and the top ten take approximately 22%. The sequences come from peripheral blood, collected 4 weeks after starting pembrolizumab. Receptor source: an adult with mismatch repair-deficient cancer.

This clone was observed a few times. The CDR3 coding sequence is TGTGCCAGCGGAAAGGGGGCCGGCAACTACGAGCAGTACTTC. It specifies CASGKGAGNYEQYF. The rearrangement joins TRBV11-2 to TRBJ2-7; 7 positions agree with TRBD1. The germline gives CDR1 SGHAT, CDR2 FQNNGV. The junction had 10 bases not matched to a gene; V was cut back by 8 bases and J by 3 bases. The CDR3 length is 14 residues.

The rearrangement joins TRBV7-9 to TRBJ2-5; D is ambiguous. The germline CDR1 and CDR2 sequences are SEHNR and FQNEAQ (reference sequence). Trimming shortened V by 0 bases and J by 5 bases, and 7 bases separated the two germline ends. The CDR3 totals 13 residues. The CDR3 is CASSLASRETQYF. In DNA form, the CDR3 reads TGTGCCAGCAGCTTAGCGAGCAGGGAGACCCAGTACTTC. The full variable domain, its missing parts supplied by reference TRBV7-9 and TRBJ2-5, is DTGVSQNPRHKITKRGQNVTFRCDPISEHNRLYWYRQTLGQGPEFLTYFQNEAQLEKSRLLSDRFSAERPKGSFSTLEIQRTEQGDSAMYLCASSLASRETQYFGPGTRLLVL.

The genes are TRBV19 and TRBJ1-5; D call uncertain. Looked up from germline, CDR1 is LNHDA and CDR2 is SQIVND (reference sequence). The V and J ends lost 2 bases and 6 bases respectively, with 11 bases between them. The CDR3 length is 14 residues. CDR3 sequence: CASSIIGKPQPQHF. The CDR3 DNA reads TGTGCCAGTAGTATAATTGGGAAGCCTCAGCCCCAGCATTTT.

This sequence joins TRBV4-2 and TRBJ1-5; D gene unclear. Trimming took off 0 bases at V and 1 base at J, with 7 bases between the two ends. CDR3 size: 15 residues. The germline V gene has CDR1 LGHNA and CDR2 YNFKEQ. CDR3 nucleotides: TGTGCCAGCAGCCAAGAGTCCGGGAGCAATCAGCCCCAGCATTTT. Protein sequence: CASSQESGSNQPQHF.

This chain joins TRBV2 and TRBJ2-3; no clear D gene. Between the trimmed V and J ends, which lost 8 bases and 5 bases, there was a span of 8 bases. The length of the CDR3 is 11 residues. Germline V CDR1 and CDR2: SNHLY, FYNNEI. CDR3 DNA: TGTGCCAGCGCGGCAGGAGATACGCAGTATTTT. Translated: CASAAGDTQYF. Looking up the rest from reference TRBV2 and TRBJ2-3 gives the full variable domain: EPEVTQTPSHQVTQMGQEVILRCVPISNHLYFYWYRQILGQKVEFLVSFYNNEISEKSEIFDDQFSVERPDGSNFTLKIRSTKLEDSAMYFCASAAGDTQYFGPGTRLTVL.

The chain couples TRBV27 to TRBJ2-3; TRBD2 matches at 8 bases. This CDR3 is built from 15 residues. Germline loops: CDR1 MNHEY, CDR2 SMNVEV (reference sequence). V gave up 4 bases and J gave up 5 bases; unmatched junction bases: 8. The CDR3 DNA reads as TGTGCCAGCAGTTGGACGGGAGGGATAGGAGATACGCAGTATTTT. Residues: CASSWTGGIGDTQYF.

Points on this clone: This specimen includes other DNA sequences encoding the same CDR3. The chain couples TRBV7-2 to TRBJ2-3; 11 nucleotides agree with TRBD2. V was clipped by 3 bases and J by 4 bases; unmatched bases: 3. Germline assignment: CDR1 SGHTA and CDR2 FQGNSA. This CDR3 spans 15 amino acids. The CDR3 region has the DNA TGTGCCAGCAGCTTTAGCGGGAGGGGATCAGATACGCAGTATTTT. Its protein product is CASSFSGRGSDTQYF.

V is TRBV27 and J is TRBJ2-7, with no clear D. Trimming took off 6 bases at V and 0 bases at J, with 15 bases between the two ends. The CDR3 sequence is 15 residues long. Germline CDR1 and CDR2: MNHEY and SMNVEV (reference sequence). Here the CDR3 DNA reads TGTGCCAGCAGCCCTGCGGCAGTAAGCTCCTACGAGCAGTACTTC. It translates to CASSPAAVSSYEQYF.

The V and J genes are TRBV28 and TRBJ2-1; TRBD2 might be the D (5 bases). CDR1 and CDR2 (germline): MDHEN, SYDVKM. This CDR3 is built from 14 residues. Between the trimmed V and J ends, which lost 3 bases and 0 bases, there was a span of 6 bases. The CDR3 protein is CASSFGSSYNEQFF. DNA for the CDR3: TGTGCCAGCAGTTTTGGGAGCTCCTACAATGAGCAGTTCTTC.

This clone has more than one count but fewer than ten. The chain couples TRBV6-6 to TRBJ2-7; tentatively, D is TRBD1 (6 bases). With 6 bases removed from V and 3 bases from J, the gap between germline ends came to 18 bases. CDR1 is MNHNY, CDR2 SVGAGI, per germline (reference sequence). The CDR3 has 15 amino acids. CDR3 region: CASSKTGTNNYEQYF. The CDR3 region has the DNA TGTGCCAGCAGCAAGACCGGGACAAACAACTACGAGCAGTACTTC.

The chain links TRBV7-9 to TRBJ2-1; 14 bases agree with TRBD2. Germline loops: CDR1 SEHNR, CDR2 FQNEAQ (reference sequence). There are 17 residues in the CDR3. Losses at the gene ends were 5 bases for V and 8 bases for J; bases not matched to a gene: 11. CDR3 in amino acids: CASSARLAGGYMDEQFF. CDR3 nucleotide sequence: TGTGCCAGCAGCGCCCGACTAGCGGGGGGGTATATGGATGAGCAGTTCTTC.